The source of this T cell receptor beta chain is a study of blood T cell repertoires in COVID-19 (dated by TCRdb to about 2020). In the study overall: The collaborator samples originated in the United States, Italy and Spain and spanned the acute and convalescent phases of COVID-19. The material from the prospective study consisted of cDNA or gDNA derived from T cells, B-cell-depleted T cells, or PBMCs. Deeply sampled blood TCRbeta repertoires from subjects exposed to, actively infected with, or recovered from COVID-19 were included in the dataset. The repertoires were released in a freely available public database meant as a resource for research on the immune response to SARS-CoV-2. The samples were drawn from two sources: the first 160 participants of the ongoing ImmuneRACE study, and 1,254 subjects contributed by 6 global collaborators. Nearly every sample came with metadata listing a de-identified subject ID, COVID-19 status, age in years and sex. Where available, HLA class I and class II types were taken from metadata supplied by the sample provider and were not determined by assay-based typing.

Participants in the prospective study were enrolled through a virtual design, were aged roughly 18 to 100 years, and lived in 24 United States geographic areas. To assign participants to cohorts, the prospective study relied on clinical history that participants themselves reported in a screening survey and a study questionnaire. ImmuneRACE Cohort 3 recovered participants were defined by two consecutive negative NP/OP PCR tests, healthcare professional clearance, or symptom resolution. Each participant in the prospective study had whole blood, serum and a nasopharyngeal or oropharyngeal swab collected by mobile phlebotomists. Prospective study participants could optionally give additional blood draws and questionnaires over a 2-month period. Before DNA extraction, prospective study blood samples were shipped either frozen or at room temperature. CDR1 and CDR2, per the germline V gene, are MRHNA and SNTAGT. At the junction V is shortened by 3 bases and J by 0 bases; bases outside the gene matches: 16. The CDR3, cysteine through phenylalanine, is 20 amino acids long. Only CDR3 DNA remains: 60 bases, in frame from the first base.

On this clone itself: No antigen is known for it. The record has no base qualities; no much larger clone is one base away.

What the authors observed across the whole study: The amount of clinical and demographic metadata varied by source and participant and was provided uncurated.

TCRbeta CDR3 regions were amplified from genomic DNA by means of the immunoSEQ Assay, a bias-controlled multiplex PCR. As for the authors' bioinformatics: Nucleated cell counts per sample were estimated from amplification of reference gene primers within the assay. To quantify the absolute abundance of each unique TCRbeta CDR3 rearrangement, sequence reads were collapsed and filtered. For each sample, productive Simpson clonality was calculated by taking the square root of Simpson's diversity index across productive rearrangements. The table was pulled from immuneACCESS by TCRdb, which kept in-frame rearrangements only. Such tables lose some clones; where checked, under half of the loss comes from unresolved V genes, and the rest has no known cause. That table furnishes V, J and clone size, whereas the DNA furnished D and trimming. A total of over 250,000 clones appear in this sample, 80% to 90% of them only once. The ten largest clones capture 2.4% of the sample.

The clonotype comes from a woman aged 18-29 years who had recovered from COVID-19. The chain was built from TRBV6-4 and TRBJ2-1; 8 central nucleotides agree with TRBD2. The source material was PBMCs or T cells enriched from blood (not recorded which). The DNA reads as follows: TGTGCCAGCAGTGAACCACCACCAAAAGCGGGGGTAAGCTCCTACAATGAGCAGTTCTTC. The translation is CASSEPPPKAGVSSYNEQFF.